This T cell receptor beta chain was retrieved from a study of blood T cells in healthy people across ages. Using a J-beta primer mix together with a sample-barcoded 5' primer, a second PCR was run for about 6 to 11 cycles. Tagging of each cDNA molecule was performed by a template-switch adaptor with 12 random nucleotides. TCRdb fed the 5' RACE reads into MiXCR, producing one record per CDR3 protein. The sample yields some 890,000 distinct CDR3 sequences, 29% seen once. The CDR3 runs to 14 residues. Per the germline V gene, CDR1 is DFQATT and CDR2 is SNEGSKA (reference sequence). V was pared by 7 bases and J by 2 bases, with 14 bases between. The same data also went into a second study, on T cells of mothers and their children. As that report states: In this cohort, donors were three healthy Caucasian mothers plus their six children.

The receptor's source is a woman aged 40 to 50 in good health. The sequencing sample was made of blood. The chain uses TRBV20-1 and TRBJ1-4; possibly TRBD1 for D (6 bases). As DNA, the CDR3 is TGCAGTGTTAAAGTGGGGGCTACTAATGAAAAACTGTTTTTT. Translated: CSVKVGATNEKLFF.